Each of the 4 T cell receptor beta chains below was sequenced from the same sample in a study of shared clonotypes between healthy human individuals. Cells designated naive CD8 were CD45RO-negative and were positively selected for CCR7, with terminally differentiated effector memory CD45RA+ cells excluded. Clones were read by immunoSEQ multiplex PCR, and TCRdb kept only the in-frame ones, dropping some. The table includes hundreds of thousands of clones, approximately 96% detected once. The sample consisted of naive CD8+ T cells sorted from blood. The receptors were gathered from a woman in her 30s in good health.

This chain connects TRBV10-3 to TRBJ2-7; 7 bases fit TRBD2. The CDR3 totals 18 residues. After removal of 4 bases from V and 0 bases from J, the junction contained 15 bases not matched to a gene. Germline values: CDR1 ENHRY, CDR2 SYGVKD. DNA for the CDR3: TGTGCCATCAGTGGGGCATCTCCACTAGCGAGCAGCTCCTACGAGCAGTACTTC. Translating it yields CAISGASPLASSSYEQYF.

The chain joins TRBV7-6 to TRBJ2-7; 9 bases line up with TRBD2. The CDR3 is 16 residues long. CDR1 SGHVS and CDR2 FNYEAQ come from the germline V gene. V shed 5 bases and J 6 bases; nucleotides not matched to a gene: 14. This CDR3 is CASSPIAAGGPLEQYF. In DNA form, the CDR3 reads TGTGCCAGCAGCCCAATTGCGGCGGGAGGGCCTCTCGAGCAGTACTTC.

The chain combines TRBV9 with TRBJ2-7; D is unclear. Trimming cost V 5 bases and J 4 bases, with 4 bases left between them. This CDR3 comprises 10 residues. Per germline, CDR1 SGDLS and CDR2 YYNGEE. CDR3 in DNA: TGTGCCAGCAGTGGGTACGAGCAGTACTTC. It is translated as CASSGYEQYF.

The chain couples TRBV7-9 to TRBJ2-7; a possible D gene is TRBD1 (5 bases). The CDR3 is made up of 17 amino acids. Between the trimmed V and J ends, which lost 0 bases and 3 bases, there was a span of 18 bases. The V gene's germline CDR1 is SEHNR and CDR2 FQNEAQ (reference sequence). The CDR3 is CASSLAVGRDRSYEQYF. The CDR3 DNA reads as TGTGCCAGCAGCTTAGCGGTTGGCAGGGATAGGAGCTACGAGCAGTACTTC.